This T cell receptor (beta chain) was sequenced during a study of OX40 agonist ivuxolimab in advanced cancers. Note on this clone: Its antigen remains unknown.

Regarding the study as a whole: Clones of CD4+ and CD8+ blood T cells grew by week 6 at doses of 0.1 to 3.0 mg/kg.

V lost 8 bases and J lost 9; bases outside the gene matches: 12. CDR1 MNHEY and CDR2 SVGAGI come from the germline V gene. The CDR3 is made up of 14 amino acids. Sequenced by immunoSEQ multiplex PCR; TCRdb stores in-frame clones only, minus some. The profile shows tens of thousands of clones, roughly 82% of them singletons. The chain recombines TRBV6-5 with TRBJ2-1; 8 bases fit TRBD2. Specimen: CD4+ or CD8+ T cells sorted from blood, collected in a trial of the OX40 agonist ivuxolimab. The receptor's source is an adult with an advanced solid tumor such as melanoma, head and neck, liver or kidney cancer. CDR3 protein: CASVGRGEVGEQFF. The CDR3 nucleotides are TGTGCCAGCGTAGGGCGGGGGGAAGTTGGTGAGCAGTTCTTC.